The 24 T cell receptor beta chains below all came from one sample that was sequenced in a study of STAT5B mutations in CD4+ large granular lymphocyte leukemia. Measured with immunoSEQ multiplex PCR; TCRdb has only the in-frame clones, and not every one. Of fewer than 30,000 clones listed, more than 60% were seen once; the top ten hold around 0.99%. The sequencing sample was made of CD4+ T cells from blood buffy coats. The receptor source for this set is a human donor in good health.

The CDR3 bases are TGTGCCAGTCAGGGGGGGACTAGCGGGAGAGGAGGCACAGATACGCAGTATTTT. Its protein product is CASQGGTSGRGGTDTQYF. The chain combines TRBV28 with TRBJ2-3, with 14 bases identical to TRBD2. The V gene end was trimmed by 9 bases and the J gene end by 1 base; junction bases not matched to a gene: 12. CDR1 and CDR2 (germline): MDHEN, SYDVKM. The CDR3 spans 18 residues. Variable domain in full (rest from reference TRBV28 and TRBJ2-3): DVKVTQSSRYLVKRTGEKVFLECVQDMDHENMFWYRQDPGLGLRLIYFSYDVKMKEKGDIPEGYSVSREKKERFSLILESASTNQTSMYLCASQGGTSGRGGTDTQYFGPGTRLTVL.

The CDR3 loop is CASSDGAGAYEQYV. The DNA of the CDR3 is TGTGCCAGCAGTGACGGGGCAGGAGCGTACGAGCAGTACGTC. The V call is TRBV2, the J call TRBJ2-7; D possibly matches TRBD1 or TRBD2 (5 bases each). This CDR3 region has 14 residues. Trimming removed 3 bases at V and 4 bases at J, with 13 bases between. Germline V gene sequence: CDR1 SNHLY, CDR2 FYNNEI.

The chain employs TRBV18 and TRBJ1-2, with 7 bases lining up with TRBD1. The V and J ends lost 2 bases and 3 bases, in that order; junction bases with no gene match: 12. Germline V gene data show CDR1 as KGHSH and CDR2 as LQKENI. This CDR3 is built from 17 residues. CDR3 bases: TGTGCCAGCTCACCAATCAGCCGAATTCAGGGGGACTATGGCTACACCTTC. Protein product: CASSPISRIQGDYGYTF. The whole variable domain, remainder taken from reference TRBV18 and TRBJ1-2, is NAGVMQNPRHLVRRRGQEARLRCSPMKGHSHVYWYRQLPEEGLKFMVYLQKENIIDESGMPKERFSAEFPKEGPSILRIQQVVRGDSAAYFCASSPISRIQGDYGYTFGSGTRLTVV.

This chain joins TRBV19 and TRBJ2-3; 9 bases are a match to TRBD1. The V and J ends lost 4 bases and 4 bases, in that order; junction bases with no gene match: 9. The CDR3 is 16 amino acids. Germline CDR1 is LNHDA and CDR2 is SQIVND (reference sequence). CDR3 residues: CASSNPGDRAPDTQYF. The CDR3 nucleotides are TGTGCCAGTAGTAACCCCGGGGACAGGGCACCAGATACGCAGTATTTT.

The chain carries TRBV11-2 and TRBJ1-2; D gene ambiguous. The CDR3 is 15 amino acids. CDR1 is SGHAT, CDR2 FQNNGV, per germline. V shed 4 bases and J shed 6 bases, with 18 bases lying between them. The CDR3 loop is CASSSLQRWGDGYTF. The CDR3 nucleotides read TGTGCCAGCAGCTCCCTTCAGAGATGGGGAGATGGCTACACCTTC.

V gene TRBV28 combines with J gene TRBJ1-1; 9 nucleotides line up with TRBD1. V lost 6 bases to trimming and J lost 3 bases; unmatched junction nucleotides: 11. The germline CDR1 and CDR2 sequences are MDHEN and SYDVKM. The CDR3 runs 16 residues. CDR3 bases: TGTGCCAGCAGGCTGGGACAGGGCCTAATCTACACTGAAGCTTTCTTT. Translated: CASRLGQGLIYTEAFF.

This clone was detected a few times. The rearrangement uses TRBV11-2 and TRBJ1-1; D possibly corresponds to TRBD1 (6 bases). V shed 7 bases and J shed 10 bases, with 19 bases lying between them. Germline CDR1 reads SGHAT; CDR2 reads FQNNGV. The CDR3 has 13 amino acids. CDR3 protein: CASTIPGVGRAFF. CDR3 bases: TGTGCCAGCACCATCCCAGGGGTCGGGAGAGCTTTCTTT.

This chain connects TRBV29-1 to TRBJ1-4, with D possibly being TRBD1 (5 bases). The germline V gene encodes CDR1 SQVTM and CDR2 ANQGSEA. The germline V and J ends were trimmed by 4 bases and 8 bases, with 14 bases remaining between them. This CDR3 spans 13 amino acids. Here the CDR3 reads CSVVLGVGEKLFF. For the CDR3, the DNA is TGCAGCGTTGTCTTAGGGGTTGGGGAAAAACTGTTTTTT.

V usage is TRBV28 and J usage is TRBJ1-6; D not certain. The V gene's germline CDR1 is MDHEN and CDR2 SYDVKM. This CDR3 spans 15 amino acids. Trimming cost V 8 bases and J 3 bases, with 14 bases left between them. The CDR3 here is CASGPAKIYNSPLHF. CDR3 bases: TGTGCCAGCGGTCCGGCTAAGATCTATAATTCACCCCTCCACTTT.

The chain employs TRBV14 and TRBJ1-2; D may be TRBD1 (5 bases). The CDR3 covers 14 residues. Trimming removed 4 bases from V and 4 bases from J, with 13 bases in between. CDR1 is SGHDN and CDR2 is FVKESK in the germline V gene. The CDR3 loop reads CASSPAWGPYGYTF. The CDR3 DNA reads TGTGCCAGCAGCCCAGCATGGGGACCCTATGGCTACACCTTC.

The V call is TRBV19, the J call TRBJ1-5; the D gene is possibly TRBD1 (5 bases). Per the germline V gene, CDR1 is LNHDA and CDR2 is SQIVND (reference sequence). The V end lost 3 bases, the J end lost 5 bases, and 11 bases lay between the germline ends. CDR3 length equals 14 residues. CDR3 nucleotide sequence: TGTGCCAGTAGTATGGGCGGGGGATATCAGCCCCAGCATTTT. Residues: CASSMGGGYQPQHF.

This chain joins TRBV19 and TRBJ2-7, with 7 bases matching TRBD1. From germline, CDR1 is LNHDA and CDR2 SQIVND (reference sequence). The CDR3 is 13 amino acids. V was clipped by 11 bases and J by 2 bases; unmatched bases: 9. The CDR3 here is CAGPDRATYEQYF. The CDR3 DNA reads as TGTGCCGGCCCTGACAGGGCTACCTACGAGCAGTACTTC.

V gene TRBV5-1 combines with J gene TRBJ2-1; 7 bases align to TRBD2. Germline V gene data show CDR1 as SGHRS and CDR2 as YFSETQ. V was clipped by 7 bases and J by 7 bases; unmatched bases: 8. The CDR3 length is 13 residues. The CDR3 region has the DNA TGCGCCAGCTCTGCGGGAGCCTTAAATGAGCAGTTCTTC. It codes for CASSAGALNEQFF. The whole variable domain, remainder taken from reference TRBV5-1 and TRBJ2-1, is KAGVTQTPRYLIKTRGQQVTLSCSPISGHRSVSWYQQTPGQGLQFLFEYFSETQRNKGNFPGRFSGRQFSNSRSEMNVSTLELGDSALYLCASSAGALNEQFFGPGTRLTVL.

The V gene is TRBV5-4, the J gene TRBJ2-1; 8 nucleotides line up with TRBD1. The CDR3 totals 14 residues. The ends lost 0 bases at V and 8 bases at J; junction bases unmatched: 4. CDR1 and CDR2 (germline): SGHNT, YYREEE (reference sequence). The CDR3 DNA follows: TGTGCCAGCAGCTTGGGACAGGGGTTCGATGAGCAGTTCTTC. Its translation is CASSLGQGFDEQFF.

In nucleotides, the CDR3 is TGCGCCAGCAGTGAGCCGGGACCCCTGGAGACGCAGTATTTT. Amino acids: CASSEPGPLETQYF. This sequence joins TRBV10-1 and TRBJ2-3; D could derive from TRBD1 or TRBD2 (5 bases each). With 2 bases removed from V and 9 bases from J, the gap between germline ends came to 15 bases. The CDR3 covers 14 residues. Germline CDR1 and CDR2: WNHNN and SYGVQD (reference sequence).

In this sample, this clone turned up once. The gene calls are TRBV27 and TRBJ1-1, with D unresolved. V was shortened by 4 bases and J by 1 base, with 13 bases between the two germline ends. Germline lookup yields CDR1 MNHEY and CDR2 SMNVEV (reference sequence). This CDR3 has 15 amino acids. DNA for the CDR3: TGTGCCAGCAGTTCGGGGAACTCTTGGAACACTGAAGCTTTCTTT. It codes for CASSSGNSWNTEAFF.

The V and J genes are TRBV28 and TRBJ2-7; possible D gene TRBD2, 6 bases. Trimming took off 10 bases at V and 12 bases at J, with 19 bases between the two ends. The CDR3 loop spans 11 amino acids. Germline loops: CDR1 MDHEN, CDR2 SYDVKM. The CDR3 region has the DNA TGTGCCACCCAAGGGGCCGGGAGTCTGTACTTC. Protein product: CATQGAGSLYF.

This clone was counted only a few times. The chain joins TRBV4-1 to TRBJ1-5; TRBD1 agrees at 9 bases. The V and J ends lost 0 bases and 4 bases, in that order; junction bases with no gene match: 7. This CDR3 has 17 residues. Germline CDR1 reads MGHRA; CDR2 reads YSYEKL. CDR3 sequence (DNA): TGCGCCAGCAGCCAAGAAACGACAGGGGGAAGAAATCAGCCCCAGCATTTT. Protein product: CASSQETTGGRNQPQHF.

This CDR3 reads CASSEAISGRDEQFF. The CDR3 DNA reads TGTGCCAGCAGTGAAGCAATTAGCGGGAGAGATGAGCAGTTCTTC. The chain carries TRBV6-1 and TRBJ2-1, with 9 bases matching TRBD2. CDR1 and CDR2 from the germline V gene are MNHNS and SASEGT. The CDR3 runs 15 residues. Trimming at V came to 0 bases and at J to 8 bases, leaving 5 bases not matched to a gene.

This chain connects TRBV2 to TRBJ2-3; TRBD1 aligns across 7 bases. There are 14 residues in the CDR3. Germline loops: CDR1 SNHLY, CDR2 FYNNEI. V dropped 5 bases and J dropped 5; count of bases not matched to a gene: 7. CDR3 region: CASSQGGSEDTQYF. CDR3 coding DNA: TGTGCCAGCAGTCAAGGGGGCTCGGAAGATACGCAGTATTTT.

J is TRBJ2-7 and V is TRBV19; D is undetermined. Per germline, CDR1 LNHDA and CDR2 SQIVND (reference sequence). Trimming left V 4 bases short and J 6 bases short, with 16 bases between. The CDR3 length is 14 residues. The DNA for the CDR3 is TGTGCCAGTAGTAGCCGACGAGAGCGACCCGAGCAGTACTTC. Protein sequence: CASSSRRERPEQYF.

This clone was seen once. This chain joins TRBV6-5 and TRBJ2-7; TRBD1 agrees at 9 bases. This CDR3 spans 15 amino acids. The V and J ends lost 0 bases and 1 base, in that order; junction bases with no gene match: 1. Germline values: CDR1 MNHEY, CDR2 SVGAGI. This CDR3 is CASSYSGTGSYEQYF. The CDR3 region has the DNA TGTGCCAGCAGTTACTCCGGGACAGGGTCCTACGAGCAGTACTTC.

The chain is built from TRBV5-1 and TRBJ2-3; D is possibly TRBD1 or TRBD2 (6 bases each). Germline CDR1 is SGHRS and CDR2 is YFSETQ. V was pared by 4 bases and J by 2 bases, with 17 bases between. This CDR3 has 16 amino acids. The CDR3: CASSPTGGGNTDTQYF. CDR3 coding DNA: TGCGCCAGCAGCCCTACCGGGGGCGGGAACACAGATACGCAGTATTTT.

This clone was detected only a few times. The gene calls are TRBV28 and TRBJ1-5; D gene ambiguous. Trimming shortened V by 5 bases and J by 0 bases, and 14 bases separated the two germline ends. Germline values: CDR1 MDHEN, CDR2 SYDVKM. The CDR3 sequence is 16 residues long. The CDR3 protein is CASSPPTGNSNQPQHF. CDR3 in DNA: TGTGCCAGCAGTCCCCCCACCGGGAATAGCAATCAGCCCCAGCATTTT.